This T cell receptor (beta chain) was sequenced during a study of blood T cell repertoires in COVID-19. Trimming removed 3 bases at V and 4 bases at J, with 9 bases between. The CDR3 is made up of 13 amino acids. The method was immunoSEQ multiplex PCR; TCRdb's version includes in-frame clones alone and lacks a portion of them. The table shows just over 300,000 clones, with over 85% occurring only once. This clone has more than one count but fewer than ten. This receptor was obtained from a woman aged 25 to 45 with COVID-19, enrolled during active disease. The genes are TRBV12-3 or TRBV12-4 and TRBJ1-1, with D uncertain. The sequenced material came from peripheral blood. The CDR3 spells CASSFGPVTEAFF. CDR3 sequence (DNA): TGTGCCAGCAGTTTCGGTCCCGTCACTGAAGCTTTCTTT.